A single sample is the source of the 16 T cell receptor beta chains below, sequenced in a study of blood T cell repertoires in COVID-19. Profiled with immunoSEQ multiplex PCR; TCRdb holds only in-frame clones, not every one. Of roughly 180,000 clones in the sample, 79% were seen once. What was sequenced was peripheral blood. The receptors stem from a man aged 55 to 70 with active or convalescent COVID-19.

The CDR3 here is CARSVGLAGPNEQFF. CDR3 DNA: TGTGCCAGAAGCGTGGGACTAGCGGGGCCCAATGAGCAGTTCTTC. V usage is TRBV5-3 and J usage is TRBJ2-1, with TRBD2 matching 13 bases. TRBV5-3 is treated as an ORF (open reading frame) with a function not yet certain. The trim removed 4 bases at V and 6 bases at J, leaving 4 bases unmatched. The CDR3 loop spans 15 amino acids.

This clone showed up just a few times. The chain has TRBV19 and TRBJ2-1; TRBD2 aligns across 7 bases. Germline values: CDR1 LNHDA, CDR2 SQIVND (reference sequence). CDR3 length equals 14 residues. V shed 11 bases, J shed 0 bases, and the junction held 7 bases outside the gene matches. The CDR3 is CASKRGVSYNEQFF. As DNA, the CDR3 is TGTGCCTCAAAACGGGGGGTCTCCTACAATGAGCAGTTCTTC.

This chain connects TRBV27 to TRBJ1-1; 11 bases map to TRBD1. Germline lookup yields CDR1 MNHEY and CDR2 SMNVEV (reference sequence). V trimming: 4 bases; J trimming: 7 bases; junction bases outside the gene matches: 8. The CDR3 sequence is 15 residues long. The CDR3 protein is CASSSRGQGAFEAFF. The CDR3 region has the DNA TGTGCCAGCAGTTCCCGAGGACAGGGGGCTTTTGAAGCTTTCTTT.

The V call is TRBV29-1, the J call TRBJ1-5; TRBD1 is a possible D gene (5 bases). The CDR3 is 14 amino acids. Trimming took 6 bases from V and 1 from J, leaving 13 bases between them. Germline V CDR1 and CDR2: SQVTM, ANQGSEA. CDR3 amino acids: CSVAGGTSNQPQHF. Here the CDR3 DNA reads TGCAGCGTGGCGGGAGGGACGAGCAATCAGCCCCAGCATTTT.

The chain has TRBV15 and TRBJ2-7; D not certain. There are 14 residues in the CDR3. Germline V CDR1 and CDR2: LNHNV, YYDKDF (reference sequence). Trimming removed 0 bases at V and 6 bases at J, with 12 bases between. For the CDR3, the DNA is TGTGCCACCAGCAGAGATTCCAGGATCCTCGAGCAGTACTTC. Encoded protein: CATSRDSRILEQYF.

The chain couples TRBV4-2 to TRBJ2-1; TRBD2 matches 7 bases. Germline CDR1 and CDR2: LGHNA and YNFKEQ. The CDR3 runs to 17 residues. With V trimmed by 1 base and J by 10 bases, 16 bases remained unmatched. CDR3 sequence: CASSQVRVSWEGSEQFF. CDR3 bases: TGTGCCAGCAGCCAAGTGCGTGTTAGTTGGGAGGGAAGCGAGCAGTTCTTC.

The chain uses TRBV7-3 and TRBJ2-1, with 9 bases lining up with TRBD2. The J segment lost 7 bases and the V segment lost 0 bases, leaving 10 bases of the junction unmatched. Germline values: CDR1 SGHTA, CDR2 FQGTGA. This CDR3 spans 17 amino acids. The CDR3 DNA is TGTGCCAGCAGCTTAACCCCCACCCAGCGGGGGGCAAATGAGCAGTTCTTC. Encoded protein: CASSLTPTQRGANEQFF.

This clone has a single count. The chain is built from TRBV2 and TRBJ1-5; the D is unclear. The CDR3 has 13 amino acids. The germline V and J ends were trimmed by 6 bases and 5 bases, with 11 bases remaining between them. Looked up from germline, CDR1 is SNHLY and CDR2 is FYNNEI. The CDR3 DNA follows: TGTGCCAGCAGCACACATCTTTATCAGCCCCAGCATTTT. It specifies CASSTHLYQPQHF.

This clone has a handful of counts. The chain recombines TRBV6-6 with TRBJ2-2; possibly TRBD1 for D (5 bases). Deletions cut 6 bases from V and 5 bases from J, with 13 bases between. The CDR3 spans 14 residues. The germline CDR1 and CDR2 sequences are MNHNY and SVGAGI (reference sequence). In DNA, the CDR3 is TGTGCCAGCAGCCTCTCCTCAGGGACCGGGGAGCTGTTTTTT. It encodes CASSLSSGTGELFF.

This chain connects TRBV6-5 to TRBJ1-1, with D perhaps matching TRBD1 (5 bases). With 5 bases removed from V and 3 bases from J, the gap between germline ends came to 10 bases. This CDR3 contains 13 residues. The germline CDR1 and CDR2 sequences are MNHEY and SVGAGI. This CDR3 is CASSPGTYTEAFF. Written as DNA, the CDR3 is TGTGCCAGCAGTCCAGGGACTTACACTGAAGCTTTCTTT.

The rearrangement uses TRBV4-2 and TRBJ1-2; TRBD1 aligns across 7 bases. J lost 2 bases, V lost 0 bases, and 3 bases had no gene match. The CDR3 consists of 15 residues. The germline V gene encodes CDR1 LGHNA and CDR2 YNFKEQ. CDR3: CASSQDRDRNYGYTF. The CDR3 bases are TGTGCCAGCAGCCAAGATAGGGACAGAAACTATGGCTACACCTTC.

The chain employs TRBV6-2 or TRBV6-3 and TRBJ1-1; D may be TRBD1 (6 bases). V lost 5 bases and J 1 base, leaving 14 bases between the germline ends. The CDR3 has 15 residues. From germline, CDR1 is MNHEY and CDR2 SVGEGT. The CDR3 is CASSPHQQGNTEAFF. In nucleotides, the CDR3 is TGTGCCAGCAGTCCCCACCAACAGGGGAACACTGAAGCTTTCTTT.

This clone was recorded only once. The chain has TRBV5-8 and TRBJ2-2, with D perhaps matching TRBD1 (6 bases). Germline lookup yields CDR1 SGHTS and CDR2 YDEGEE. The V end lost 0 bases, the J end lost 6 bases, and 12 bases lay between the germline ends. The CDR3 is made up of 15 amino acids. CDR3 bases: TGTGCCAGCAGCTTGGCAGGGGCGCGCGCCGGGGAGCTGTTTTTT. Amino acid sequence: CASSLAGARAGELFF.

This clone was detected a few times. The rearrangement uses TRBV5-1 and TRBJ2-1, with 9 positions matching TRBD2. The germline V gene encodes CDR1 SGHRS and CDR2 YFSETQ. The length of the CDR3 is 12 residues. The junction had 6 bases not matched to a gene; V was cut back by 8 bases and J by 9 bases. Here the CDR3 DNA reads TGCGCCAGAGTAGCGGGAGTAAGTGAGCAGTTCTTC. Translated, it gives CARVAGVSEQFF.

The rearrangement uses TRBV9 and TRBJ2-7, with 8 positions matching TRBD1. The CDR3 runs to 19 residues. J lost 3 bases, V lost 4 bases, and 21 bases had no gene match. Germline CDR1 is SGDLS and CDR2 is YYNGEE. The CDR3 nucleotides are TGTGCCAGCAGCCCCGATCCCTCATCGACAGGGGTAGGTTACTACGAGCAGTACTTC. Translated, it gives CASSPDPSSTGVGYYEQYF.

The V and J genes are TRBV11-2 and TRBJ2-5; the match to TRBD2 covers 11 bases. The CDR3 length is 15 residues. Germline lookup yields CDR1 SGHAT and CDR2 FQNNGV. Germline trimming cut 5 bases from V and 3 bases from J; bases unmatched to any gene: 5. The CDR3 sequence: CASSRGGLAEETQYF. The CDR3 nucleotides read TGTGCCAGCAGCAGAGGGGGACTAGCGGAAGAGACCCAGTACTTC.